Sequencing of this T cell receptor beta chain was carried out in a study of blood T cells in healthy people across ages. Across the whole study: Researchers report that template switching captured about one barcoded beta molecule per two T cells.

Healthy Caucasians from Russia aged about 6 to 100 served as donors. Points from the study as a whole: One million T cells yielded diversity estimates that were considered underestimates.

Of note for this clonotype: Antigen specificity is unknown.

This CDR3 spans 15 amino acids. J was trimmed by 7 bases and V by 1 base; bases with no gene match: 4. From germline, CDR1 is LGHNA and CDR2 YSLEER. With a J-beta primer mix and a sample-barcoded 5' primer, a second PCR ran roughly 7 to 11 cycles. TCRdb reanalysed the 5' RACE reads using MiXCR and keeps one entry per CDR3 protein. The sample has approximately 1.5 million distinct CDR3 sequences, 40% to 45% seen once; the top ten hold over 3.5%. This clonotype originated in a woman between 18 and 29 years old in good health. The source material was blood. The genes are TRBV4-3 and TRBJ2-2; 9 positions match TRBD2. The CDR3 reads CASSQGGGAYGELFF. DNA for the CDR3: TGCGCCAGCAGCCAAGGCGGGGGGGCCTACGGGGAGCTGTTTTTT.